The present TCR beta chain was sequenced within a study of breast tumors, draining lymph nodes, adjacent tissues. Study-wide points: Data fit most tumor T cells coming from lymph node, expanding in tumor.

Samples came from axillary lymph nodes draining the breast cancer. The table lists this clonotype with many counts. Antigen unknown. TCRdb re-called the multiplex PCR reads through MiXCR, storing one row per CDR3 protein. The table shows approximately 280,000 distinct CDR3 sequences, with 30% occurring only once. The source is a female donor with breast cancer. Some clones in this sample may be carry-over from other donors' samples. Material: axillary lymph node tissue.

CDR3 bases: TGTGCCAGCAGTGATCGGGGGGGCCTAGCGGGTGAGCAGTTCTTC. Residues: CASSDRGGLAGEQFF. The chain joins TRBV2 to TRBJ2-1, with 8 bases that match TRBD2. Germline V gene data show CDR1 as SNHLY and CDR2 as FYNNEI. V shed 3 bases and J 9 bases; nucleotides not matched to a gene: 10. The CDR3 runs 15 residues.